Below, 15 T cell receptor beta chains from the same sample are listed, as sequenced in a study of T cells after yellow fever vaccination. One entry per CDR3 protein, called by TCRdb with MiXCR from the 5' RACE reads. The sample lists more than 350,000 distinct CDR3 sequences; approximately 10% were seen once. The material was PBMCs, obtained on the day of the first yellow fever vaccination. All receptors come from a young man who received the YFV17D yellow fever vaccine.

This clonotype was picked up a small number of times. In DNA form, the CDR3 reads TGTGCCAGCAGCTTAGGGACAGGGGCCCCCTTTATATCACCCCTCCACTTT. It encodes CASSLGTGAPFISPLHF. V gene TRBV7-2 combines with J gene TRBJ1-6, with 9 positions matching TRBD1. Looked up from germline, CDR1 is SGHTA and CDR2 is FQGNSA. V gave up 1 base and J gave up 10 bases; unmatched junction bases: 11. CDR3 length: 17 amino acids.

This chain joins TRBV28 and TRBJ2-7; TRBD1 aligns across 8 bases. The CDR3 is made up of 13 amino acids. V gave up 6 bases and J gave up 7 bases; unmatched junction bases: 8. Germline CDR1 and CDR2: MDHEN and SYDVKM. CDR3 nucleotides: TGTGCCAGCAGAACGACAGGGGCGGGAGAGCAGTACTTC. This encodes CASRTTGAGEQYF.

This clonotype came up a few times. This chain joins TRBV6-2 or TRBV6-3 and TRBJ2-3; the D gene is possibly TRBD2 (6 bases). The CDR3 covers 12 residues. The V and J ends lost 8 bases and 5 bases respectively, with 11 bases between them. Germline CDR1 and CDR2: MNHEY and SVGEGT. CDR3 sequence reads: CASGVGGDTQYF. CDR3 bases: TGTGCCAGCGGCGTCGGGGGAGATACGCAGTATTTT.

The rearrangement joins TRBV11-2 to TRBJ2-5; D may match TRBD1 or TRBD2 (6 bases each). The CDR3 loop spans 17 amino acids. Trimming shortened V by 0 bases and J by 1 base, and 15 bases separated the two germline ends. CDR1 is SGHAT and CDR2 is FQNNGV in the germline V gene. The CDR3 spells CASSLDRGGLSQETQYF. The CDR3 nucleotides are TGTGCCAGCAGCTTAGATCGAGGGGGGCTATCCCAAGAGACCCAGTACTTC.

The gene calls are TRBV20-1 and TRBJ2-2, with 9 bases aligning to TRBD2. The CDR3 has 17 amino acids. V was pared by 1 base and J by 1 base, with 7 bases of the junction left unmatched. Looked up from germline, CDR1 is DFQATT and CDR2 is SNEGSKA (reference sequence). The CDR3 spells CSARVPAGGMNTGELFF. As DNA, the CDR3 is TGCAGTGCTAGAGTCCCAGCGGGGGGCATGAACACCGGGGAGCTGTTTTTT.

The chain uses TRBV9 and TRBJ2-1; D gene unclear. This CDR3 comprises 13 residues. The germline V and J ends were trimmed by 1 base and 0 bases, with 2 bases remaining between them. From germline, CDR1 is SGDLS and CDR2 YYNGEE. Here the CDR3 reads CASSVTSYNEQFF. In nucleotides, the CDR3 is TGTGCCAGCAGCGTAACCTCCTACAATGAGCAGTTCTTC. The full variable domain, in which reference TRBV9 and TRBJ2-1 provide the parts outside the CDR3, is DSGVTQTPKHLITATGQRVTLRCSPRSGDLSVYWYQQSLDQGLQFLIQYYNGEERAKGNILERFSAQQFPDLHSELNLSSLELGDSALYFCASSVTSYNEQFFGPGTRLTVL.

This clonotype has more than one count but fewer than ten. J is TRBJ2-3 and V is TRBV4-1; unclear D gene. The V gene lost 4 bases and the J gene lost 2 bases, with 13 bases spanning the gap. CDR3 length equals 15 residues. The germline CDR1 and CDR2 sequences are MGHRA and YSYEKL. The CDR3 is CASSLNLGFTDTQYF. DNA of the CDR3: TGCGCCAGCAGCCTGAATTTGGGGTTCACAGATACGCAGTATTTT.

This clonotype appeared a few times. The chain uses TRBV24-1 and TRBJ1-5, with D hard to call. Per the germline V gene, CDR1 is KGHDR and CDR2 is SFDVKD. This CDR3 has 12 residues. Trimming stripped 0 bases from V and 9 bases from J, with 5 bases between. The CDR3 spells CATSDLVGPQHF. CDR3 DNA: TGTGCCACCAGTGATTTGGTAGGGCCCCAGCATTTT.

The chain combines TRBV6-5 with TRBJ2-7; D might be TRBD1 (6 bases). The germline V and J ends were trimmed by 2 bases and 0 bases, with 11 bases remaining between them. Germline V gene sequence: CDR1 MNHEY, CDR2 SVGAGI. The length of the CDR3 is 15 residues. CDR3 region: CASSYGAGVSYEQYF. Written as DNA, the CDR3 is TGTGCCAGCAGTTACGGAGCAGGGGTCTCCTACGAGCAGTACTTC.

The chain is built from TRBV7-2 and TRBJ1-3, with D perhaps matching TRBD1 (6 bases). Trimming took 5 bases from V and 4 from J, leaving 12 bases between them. Germline loops: CDR1 SGHTA, CDR2 FQGNSA. The CDR3 consists of 14 residues. The CDR3 region has the DNA TGTGCCAGCAGCCGCTGGGGGCAGGGAAACACCATATATTTT. It yields the protein CASSRWGQGNTIYF.

The genes are TRBV28 and TRBJ1-2; 8 nucleotides align to TRBD1. V lost 5 bases to trimming and J lost 7 bases; unmatched junction nucleotides: 9. Germline values: CDR1 MDHEN, CDR2 SYDVKM. The CDR3 sequence is 14 residues long. CDR3 protein: CASSPADRVGGYTF. The CDR3 DNA reads as TGTGCCAGCAGTCCGGCGGACAGGGTGGGTGGCTACACCTTC.

This clonotype was detected many times. V gene TRBV6-5 combines with J gene TRBJ2-1; 14 bases match TRBD2. The CDR3 runs 17 residues. CDR1 is MNHEY, CDR2 SVGAGI, per germline. V lost 0 bases to trimming and J lost 3 bases; unmatched junction nucleotides: 1. The DNA for the CDR3 is TGTGCCAGCAGTTACTCGGGACTAGCGGGGGTCTACAATGAGCAGTTCTTC. Its translation is CASSYSGLAGVYNEQFF.

The gene calls are TRBV11-3 and TRBJ1-5; a weak D match, TRBD1 (5 bases). CDR1 is SGHNT and CDR2 is YENEEA in the germline V gene. The CDR3 has 16 amino acids. V was trimmed by 5 bases and J by 4 bases, leaving 18 bases between them. Written as DNA, the CDR3 is TGTGCCAGCAGCCTTGGGACGGCTAAAGGGAATCAGCCCCAGCATTTT. This codes for CASSLGTAKGNQPQHF.

This clonotype was counted only a few times. The DNA of the CDR3 is TGTGCCAGCAGACCAACAGGGGGTCACACCGGGGAGCTGTTTTTT. It encodes CASRPTGGHTGELFF. This chain joins TRBV11-2 and TRBJ2-2; 8 positions match TRBD1. The CDR3 totals 15 residues. Germline trimming cut 6 bases from V and 3 bases from J; bases unmatched to any gene: 6. The germline V gene encodes CDR1 SGHAT and CDR2 FQNNGV.

This clonotype was seen repeatedly, ten times or more. The rearrangement joins TRBV12-3 or TRBV12-4 to TRBJ1-2, with 8 bases aligning to TRBD1. With V trimmed by 8 bases and J by 7 bases, 9 bases remained unmatched. There are 13 residues in the CDR3. CDR3 DNA sequence: TGTGCCAGCGGACTGGACAGGGCGGGTGGCTACACCTTC. Encoded protein: CASGLDRAGGYTF.